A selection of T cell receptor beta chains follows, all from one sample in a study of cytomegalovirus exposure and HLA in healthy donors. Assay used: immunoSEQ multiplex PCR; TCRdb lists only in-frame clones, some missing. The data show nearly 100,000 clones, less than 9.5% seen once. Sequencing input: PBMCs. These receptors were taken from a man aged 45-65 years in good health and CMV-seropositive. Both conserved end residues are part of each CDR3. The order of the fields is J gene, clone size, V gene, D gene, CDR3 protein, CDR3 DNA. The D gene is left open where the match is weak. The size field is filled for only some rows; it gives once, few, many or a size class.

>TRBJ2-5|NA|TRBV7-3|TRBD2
CASSLGGGRVETQYF
TGTGCCAGCAGCTTAGGAGGCGGGAGGGTCGAGACCCAGTACTTC
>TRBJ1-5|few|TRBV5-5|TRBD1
CASSWTGTNQPQHF
TGTGCCAGCAGCTGGACAGGGACCAATCAGCCCCAGCATTTT
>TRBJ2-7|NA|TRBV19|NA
CASRGQIDSYEQYF
TGTGCCAGTAGAGGACAGATTGACTCCTACGAGCAGTACTTC
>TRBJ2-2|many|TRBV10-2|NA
CASRAQEEVGELFF
TGCGCCAGCAGGGCACAGGAAGAAGTGGGGGAGCTGTTTTTT
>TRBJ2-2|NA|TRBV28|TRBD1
CASCRWDRGAGELFF
TGTGCCAGCTGCCGTTGGGACAGGGGCGCCGGGGAGCTGTTTTTT
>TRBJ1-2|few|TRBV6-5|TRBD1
CASSLRQGRGYTF
TGTGCCAGCAGCCTTCGACAGGGCCGTGGCTACACCTTC
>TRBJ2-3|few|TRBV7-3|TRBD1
CASSKGQETDTQYF
TGTGCCAGCAGCAAGGGACAGGAAACAGATACGCAGTATTTT
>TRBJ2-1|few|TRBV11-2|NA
CASSQGGRSYNEQFF
TGTGCCAGCAGCCAAGGAGGGCGCTCCTACAATGAGCAGTTCTTC
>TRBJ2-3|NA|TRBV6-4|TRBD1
CASSDSTGGADTQYF
TGTGCCAGCAGTGACTCCACAGGGGGCGCAGATACGCAGTATTTT
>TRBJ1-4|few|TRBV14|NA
CASSARFNEKLFF
TGTGCCAGCAGCGCACGGTTTAATGAAAAACTGTTTTTT
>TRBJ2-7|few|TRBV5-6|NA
CASSARTHRTYEQYF
TGTGCCAGCAGCGCCAGGACACACCGTACCTACGAGCAGTACTTC
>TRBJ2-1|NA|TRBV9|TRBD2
CASSISPGLAGGPDYNEQFF
TGTGCCAGCAGCATCTCTCCGGGACTAGCGGGAGGGCCGGACTACAATGAGCAGTTCTTC
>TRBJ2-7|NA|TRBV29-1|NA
CSDISYEQYF
TGCAGCGACATCTCCTACGAGCAGTACTTC
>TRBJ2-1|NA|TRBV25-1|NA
CASSEYGPGTREQFF
TGTGCCAGCAGTGAATACGGCCCGGGGACTCGCGAGCAGTTCTTC
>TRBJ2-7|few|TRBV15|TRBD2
CATSARRREGPEQYF
TGTGCCACCAGCGCCCGGAGGCGGGAGGGCCCGGAGCAGTACTTC
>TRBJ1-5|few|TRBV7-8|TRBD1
CASSLVTGWGNQPQHF
TGTGCCAGCAGCTTAGTGACAGGGTGGGGCAATCAGCCCCAGCATTTT
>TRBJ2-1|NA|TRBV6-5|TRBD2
CASSVGLADYNEQFF
TGTGCCAGCAGTGTCGGACTAGCGGACTACAATGAGCAGTTCTTC
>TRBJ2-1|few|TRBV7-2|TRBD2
CASSLAPGTSRNEQFF
TGTGCCAGCAGCTTAGCCCCTGGGACTAGTCGCAATGAGCAGTTCTTC
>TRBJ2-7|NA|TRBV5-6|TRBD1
CASSGTGHPRNEQYF
TGTGCCAGCAGCGGGACAGGGCATCCTCGGAACGAGCAGTACTTC
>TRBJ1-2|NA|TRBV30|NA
CAWSVLAGRGYTF
TGTGCCTGGAGTGTACTAGCAGGGAGGGGCTACACCTTC
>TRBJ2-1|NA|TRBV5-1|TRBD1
CASSLGAGGAYNEQFF
TGCGCCAGCAGCTTGGGGGCAGGGGGCGCCTACAATGAGCAGTTCTTC
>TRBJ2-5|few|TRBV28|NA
CASSAGRRETQYF
TGTGCCAGCAGTGCGGGGAGGCGGGAGACCCAGTACTTC
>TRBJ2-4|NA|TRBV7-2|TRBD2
CASSLALAGPKNIQYF
TGTGCCAGCAGCTTAGCACTAGCGGGGCCTAAAAACATTCAGTACTTC
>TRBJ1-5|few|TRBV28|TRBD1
CASSPPPGQKRSQPQHF
TGTGCCAGCAGCCCGCCCCCGGGACAGAAAAGAAGCCAGCCCCAGCATTTT
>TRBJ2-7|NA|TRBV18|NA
CASSPRGQAYEQYF
TGTGCCAGCTCACCACGAGGGCAGGCCTACGAGCAGTACTTC